A single sample is the source of the 23 T cell receptor beta chains below, sequenced in a study of blood T cell repertoires in COVID-19 (dated by TCRdb to about 2020). Libraries were constructed by the immunoSEQ multiplex PCR assay. TCRdb took this table from immuneACCESS and kept in-frame rearrangements with V and J called. Such tables lack part of the clones; where checked against another copy, unresolved V genes explain under half of the gap, and the rest is unexplained. The sample yields more than 100,000 clones; over 75% were counted once. Roughly 10% of the sample goes to the ten largest clones. Source material: peripheral blood. Receptors were obtained from a man older than 75 with acute or convalescent COVID-19.

The chain combines TRBV24-1 with TRBJ2-1; a weak D match, TRBD1 (6 bases). Per germline, CDR1 KGHDR and CDR2 SFDVKD. The CDR3 runs to 12 residues. The ends were cut back, 7 bases at V and 9 bases at J, with 12 bases in the middle. CDR3 coding DNA: TGTGCCACCAGCACAGGGTGGGGTGAGCAGTTCTTC. Protein sequence: CATSTGWGEQFF.

The J gene is TRBJ1-1, the V gene TRBV25-1, with 10 bases matching TRBD1. The CDR3 length is 14 residues. Looked up from germline, CDR1 is MGHDK and CDR2 is SYGVNS. Germline trimming cut 10 bases from V and 2 bases from J; bases unmatched to any gene: 7. CDR3 in DNA: TGTGCCACGACAGGGGGCATATCTAACACTGAAGCTTTCTTT. Translated: CATTGGISNTEAFF.

The chain joins TRBV11-2 to TRBJ1-2; 9 bases fit TRBD1. Germline CDR1 reads SGHAT; CDR2 reads FQNNGV. The CDR3 is made up of 16 amino acids. Germline trimming cut 0 bases from V and 4 bases from J; bases unmatched to any gene: 6. The CDR3 loop reads CASSLDGTGFFYGYTF. The CDR3 nucleotides read TGTGCCAGCAGCTTAGACGGGACAGGGTTTTTCTATGGCTACACCTTC. Combining the CDR3 with reference TRBV11-2 and TRBJ1-2 gives the whole variable domain EAGVAQSPRYKIIEKRQSVAFWCNPISGHATLYWYQQILGQGPKLLIQFQNNGVVDDSQLPKDRFSAERLKGVDSTLKIQPAKLEDSAVYLCASSLDGTGFFYGYTFGSGTRLTVV.

CDR3 bases: TGCGCCAGCAGGCGTACGACTGGCGCGGATACGCAGTATTTT. Translating gives CASRRTTGADTQYF. The rearrangement joins TRBV5-1 to TRBJ2-3; D is uncertain. Germline CDR1 is SGHRS and CDR2 is YFSETQ. The CDR3 has 14 residues. The V and J ends lost 5 bases and 6 bases respectively, with 16 bases between them.

The rearrangement uses TRBV30 and TRBJ1-3; D perhaps matches TRBD1 (5 bases). V lost 0 bases and J lost 3, with 9 bases in between. The germline gives CDR1 GTSNPN, CDR2 SVGIG (reference sequence). The CDR3 contains 14 residues. This CDR3 is CAWSVRGYGNTIYF. The CDR3 region has the DNA TGTGCCTGGAGTGTACGGGGGTATGGAAACACCATATATTTT.

The rearrangement uses TRBV5-8 and TRBJ1-4; D uncertain. Germline V gene data show CDR1 as SGHTS and CDR2 as YDEGEE. CDR3 length equals 17 residues. Trimming took off 0 bases at V and 3 bases at J, with 15 bases between the two ends. CDR3 nucleotides: TGTGCCAGCAGCTTGGTGGTAGGGAGGTCGTCTAATGAAAAACTGTTTTTT. This codes for CASSLVVGRSSNEKLFF.

CDR3 protein: CASSQGPLAGGETQYF. Written as DNA, the CDR3 is TGCGCCAGCAGCCAAGGCCCCCTAGCGGGTGGAGAGACCCAGTACTTC. V and J are TRBV4-1 and TRBJ2-5; TRBD2 matches 8 bases. The CDR3 length is 16 residues. Germline CDR1 reads MGHRA; CDR2 reads YSYEKL. Germline trimming cut 1 base from V and 4 bases from J; bases unmatched to any gene: 8.

This clone was recorded a few times. The chain has TRBV9 and TRBJ2-7, with 7 nucleotides matching TRBD1. Trimming at V came to 1 base and at J to 4 bases, leaving 5 bases not matched to a gene. The CDR3 length is 14 residues. The germline V gene encodes CDR1 SGDLS and CDR2 YYNGEE. CDR3 nucleotides: TGTGCCAGCAGCGTACAGGGGGTCGGGTACGAGCAGTACTTC. This translates into CASSVQGVGYEQYF.

The rearrangement links TRBV6-2 or TRBV6-3 to TRBJ1-1; D gene ambiguous. Germline V gives CDR1 MNHEY, CDR2 SVGEGT. This CDR3 has 17 residues. Trimming cost V 2 bases and J 0 bases, with 16 bases left between them. CDR3 sequence: CASSYPTLGAMNTEAFF. In DNA, the CDR3 is TGTGCCAGCAGTTACCCCACCTTAGGAGCCATGAACACTGAAGCTTTCTTT.

The rearrangement uses TRBV19 and TRBJ1-2; TRBD1 agrees at 12 bases. Germline-derived CDR1 and CDR2 are LNHDA and SQIVND (reference sequence). This CDR3 spans 17 amino acids. The trim removed 5 bases at V and 4 bases at J, leaving 11 bases unmatched. CDR3 DNA: TGTGCCAGTAGTCCAAAAACCGGGACAGGGGGCGGCTATGGCTACACCTTC. Translated: CASSPKTGTGGGYGYTF.

The genes are TRBV5-4 and TRBJ1-1, with D tentatively TRBD1 (5 bases). Trimming shortened V by 5 bases and J by 3 bases, and 26 bases separated the two germline ends. The CDR3 spans 18 residues. Germline CDR1 and CDR2: SGHNT and YYREEE (reference sequence). CDR3 bases: TGTGCCAGCAGTTATGGGGGGGGACTGCCGGTATTTGACACTGAAGCTTTCTTT. It codes for CASSYGGGLPVFDTEAFF.

The rearrangement uses TRBV6-6 and TRBJ2-1; possibly TRBD1 for D (6 bases). Germline V lookup: CDR1 MNHNY, CDR2 SVGAGI (reference sequence). There are 16 residues in the CDR3. Trimming stripped 5 bases from V and 4 bases from J, with 18 bases between. The CDR3, as DNA: TGTGCCAGCAGTCGATTAGGTGCAGGGGCGTACAATGAGCAGTTCTTC. Translation gives CASSRLGAGAYNEQFF.

V is TRBV11-2 and J is TRBJ1-1; tentatively, D is TRBD1 (5 bases). The V and J ends lost 5 bases and 1 base respectively, with 11 bases between them. Germline V gene sequence: CDR1 SGHAT, CDR2 FQNNGV. CDR3 length equals 14 residues. Here the CDR3 DNA reads TGTGCCAGCAGCCCACAGGTTGGGAACACTGAAGCTTTCTTT. Residues: CASSPQVGNTEAFF.

The chain has TRBV11-2 and TRBJ1-5; D unresolved. The CDR3 is 15 residues long. V was pared by 1 base and J by 3 bases, with 10 bases between. Looked up from germline, CDR1 is SGHAT and CDR2 is FQNNGV. CDR3 bases: TGTGCCAGCAGCTTAGGATCGGGGTCCAATCAGCCCCAGCATTTT. Its translation is CASSLGSGSNQPQHF.

This chain connects TRBV5-4 to TRBJ2-7, with 8 bases lining up with TRBD1. V trimming: 4 bases; J trimming: 3 bases; junction bases outside the gene matches: 9. This CDR3 comprises 15 residues. The germline V gene has CDR1 SGHNT and CDR2 YYREEE (reference sequence). CDR3 bases: TGTGCCAGCAGCAAGCCCGGGACAGGCGGCTACGAGCAGTACTTC. This encodes CASSKPGTGGYEQYF.

V and J are TRBV12-3 or TRBV12-4 and TRBJ2-7, with D perhaps TRBD2 (5 bases). CDR3 size: 13 residues. Between the trimmed V and J ends, which lost 6 bases and 2 bases, there was a span of 11 bases. This CDR3 is CASSPGAAYEQYF. The CDR3 DNA reads as TGTGCCAGCAGCCCCGGAGCGGCCTACGAGCAGTACTTC.

This CDR3 is CASSYPSGRAKSTDTQYF. DNA for the CDR3: TGTGCCAGCAGTTACCCCTCCGGCAGGGCAAAATCGACAGATACGCAGTATTTT. The chain employs TRBV6-2 or TRBV6-3 and TRBJ2-3; tentative D call: TRBD1 (5 bases). V was trimmed by 2 bases and J by 3 bases, leaving 21 bases between them. The germline CDR1 and CDR2 sequences are MNHEY and SVGEGT. This CDR3 contains 18 residues.

This chain connects TRBV9 to TRBJ1-6; D is uncertain. In germline, CDR1 is SGDLS, CDR2 YYNGEE. CDR3 size: 13 residues. Trimming took off 0 bases at V and 9 bases at J, with 7 bases between the two ends. CDR3 protein: CASSVEAGSPLHF. CDR3 nucleotide sequence: TGTGCCAGCAGCGTAGAAGCGGGTTCACCCCTCCACTTT.

This clone was counted a few times. The chain recombines TRBV10-3 with TRBJ2-2; D ambiguous. Germline CDR1 ENHRY, CDR2 SYGVKD. The CDR3 has 15 residues. The V and J ends lost 0 bases and 3 bases respectively, with 8 bases between them. In DNA, the CDR3 is TGTGCCATCAGTGAGTCGTTAGCAGACACCGGGGAGCTGTTTTTT. This gives the protein CAISESLADTGELFF.

This chain uses TRBV27 with TRBJ2-2; 7 nucleotides align to TRBD2. The germline gives CDR1 MNHEY, CDR2 SMNVEV (reference sequence). This CDR3 contains 17 residues. After removal of 5 bases from V and 6 bases from J, the junction contained 15 bases not matched to a gene. The CDR3 DNA is TGTGCCAGCAGTCGTTCGACTAGCATGAAATCGGCCGGGGAGCTGTTTTTT. This translates into CASSRSTSMKSAGELFF.

The chain has TRBV5-1 and TRBJ2-5; TRBD2 agrees at 9 bases. The germline V gene has CDR1 SGHRS and CDR2 YFSETQ. The CDR3 is made up of 15 amino acids. J gave up 1 base and V 4 bases, and 5 bases lay outside the gene matches. The CDR3 here is CASSTRLAAQETQYF. CDR3 nucleotide sequence: TGCGCCAGCAGCACCAGACTAGCGGCCCAAGAGACCCAGTACTTC. The full variable domain, rest sourced from reference TRBV5-1 and TRBJ2-5, is KAGVTQTPRYLIKTRGQQVTLSCSPISGHRSVSWYQQTPGQGLQFLFEYFSETQRNKGNFPGRFSGRQFSNSRSEMNVSTLELGDSALYLCASSTRLAAQETQYFGPGTRLLVL.

This clone has only one observation. The chain links TRBV14 to TRBJ2-7; D may be TRBD1 (7 bases). Between the trimmed V and J ends, which lost 4 bases and 2 bases, there was a span of 12 bases. The CDR3 covers 14 residues. Germline CDR1 is SGHDN and CDR2 is FVKESK. Here the CDR3 DNA reads TGTGCCAGCAGCCGGAGGGGGACAGCCTACGAGCAGTACTTC. Translated: CASSRRGTAYEQYF.

This clone was counted a few times. CDR3 in amino acids: CASSNRTGKSPLHF. The CDR3 coding sequence is TGTGCCAGCAGCAATCGGACAGGGAAGTCACCCCTCCACTTT. This chain links TRBV5-8 with TRBJ1-6; TRBD1 matches at 8 bases. From germline, CDR1 is SGHTS and CDR2 YDEGEE. Trimming took 4 bases from V and 10 from J; bases not matched to a gene: 7. The CDR3 runs to 14 residues.